This entry features one T cell receptor beta chain sequence. This CDR3 comprises 13 residues. V was cut by 5 bases and J by 5 bases, with 10 bases left in between. Germline CDR1 MNHNY, CDR2 SVGAGI (reference sequence). TCRdb re-called the RT-PCR reads with MiXCR, one entry per CDR3 protein. Found here are around 90,000 distinct CDR3 sequences, roughly 48% of them singletons; the top ten hold about 64%. The entry originates in a study of patients and donors after allogeneic stem cell transplantation. Sample: blood, either unsorted or a sorted T cell fraction (not recorded which). The source is a human donor who was either an allogeneic HSCT recipient or a stem cell or donor lymphocyte infusion donor (not recorded which). It is not recorded whose cells these are; they may come from a transplant donor. The chain recombines TRBV6-6 with TRBJ1-5; no definite D call. The CDR3 sequence is CASSTSVDQPQHF. The CDR3 DNA reads TGTGCCAGCAGTACCTCCGTAGATCAGCCCCAGCATTTT.